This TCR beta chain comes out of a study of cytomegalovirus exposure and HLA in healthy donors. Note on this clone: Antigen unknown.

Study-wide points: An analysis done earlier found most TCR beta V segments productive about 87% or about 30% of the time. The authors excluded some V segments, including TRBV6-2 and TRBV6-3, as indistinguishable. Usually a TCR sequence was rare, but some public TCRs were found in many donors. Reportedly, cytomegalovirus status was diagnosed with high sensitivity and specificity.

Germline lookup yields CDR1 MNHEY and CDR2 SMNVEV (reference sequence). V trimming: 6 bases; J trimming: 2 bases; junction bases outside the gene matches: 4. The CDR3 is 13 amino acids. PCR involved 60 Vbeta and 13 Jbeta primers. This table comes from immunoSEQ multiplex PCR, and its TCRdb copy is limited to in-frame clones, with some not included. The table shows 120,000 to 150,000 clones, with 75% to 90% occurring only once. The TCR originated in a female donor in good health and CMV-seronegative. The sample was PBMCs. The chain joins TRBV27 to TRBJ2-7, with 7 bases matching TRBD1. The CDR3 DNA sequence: TGTGCCAGCAGACCCGGGACAGCCTACGAGCAGTACTTC. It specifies CASRPGTAYEQYF.